This is a list of T cell receptor beta chains from one sample in a study of tumor-infiltrating lymphocytes in oesophageal squamous cell carcinoma. TCRdb used MiXCR to reprocess the PCR reads, holding one entry per CDR3 protein. The sample carries tens of thousands of distinct CDR3 sequences, around 39% recorded once. Sequencing was done on a sample of esophageal tumor tissue. The receptors here all came from a male donor with esophageal squamous cell carcinoma. CDR3s include the opening cysteine and the closing phenylalanine or tryptophan. D genes are given only for firm matches. A row's size may be missing; if present it is once, few, many or a size class.

d_gene	v_gene	j_gene	abundance	CDR3nt	CDR3aa
NA	TRBV20-1	TRBJ2-7	few	TGCAGTGCTAGGGGCGGGAACTACGAGCAGTACTTC	CSARGGNYEQYF
NA	TRBV7-7	TRBJ2-1	medium-sized	TGTGCTAGCAGCTTAGTGGCTAGTAGCAATGAGCAGTTCTTC	CASSLVASSNEQFF
TRBD2	TRBV3-1	TRBJ2-1	many	TGTGCCAGCAGCCGGACTAGCGGGAGGAGGAATGAGCAGTTCTTC	CASSRTSGRRNEQFF
TRBD1	TRBV12-3/TRBV12-4	TRBJ1-2	NA	TGTGCCAGCAGTATGCGGACAGGCGGGACCTCCAACACCTTC	CASSMRTGGTSNTF
NA	TRBV7-3	TRBJ2-1	NA	TGTGCCAGCAGCCCGAAGGCCAACGGAAATGAGCAGTTCTTC	CASSPKANGNEQFF
NA	TRBV5-4	TRBJ2-6	many	TGCGCCAGCAGTCCCAGATCGAACTCTGGGGCCAACGTCCTGACTTTC	CASSPRSNSGANVLTF
NA	TRBV11-2	TRBJ2-5	many	TGTGCCAGCAGCTTAGCGACCGGGGAGACCCAGTACTTC	CASSLATGETQYF
TRBD2	TRBV5-1	TRBJ2-3	NA	TGCGCCAGCAGCTTGGCGGGACTAGCGGGAGATACGCAGTATTTT	CASSLAGLAGDTQYF
NA	TRBV12-2	TRBJ2-7	NA	TGTGCAAGTCGCTCCCCCCGGGACAGACCCTACGAGCAGTACTTC	CASRSPRDRPYEQYF
NA	TRBV28	TRBJ2-7	many	TGTGCCAGCAGAATATACAATGAGCAGTACTTC	CASRIYNEQYF
TRBD1	TRBV7-6	TRBJ2-5	few	TGTGCCAGCAGCTTTTACGGAACGGACAGGGGGACCCAGTACTTC	CASSFYGTDRGTQYF
NA	TRBV19	TRBJ2-7	NA	TGTGCCAGTAGCCCGATGATTGGACAGCAGCGGTACTTC	CASSPMIGQQRYF
NA	TRBV6-1	TRBJ2-3	few	TGTGCCAGCAGTAGGACGGATACTGCTCCAGATACGCAGTATTTT	CASSRTDTAPDTQYF
NA	TRBV11-2	TRBJ2-3	few	TGTGCTACCGGAGGGGGATACACAGATACGCAGTATTTT	CATGGGYTDTQYF
NA	TRBV5-8	TRBJ2-5	few	TGTGCCAGCAGCAAAGGCAGGGCGCAGGAGACCCAGTACTTC	CASSKGRAQETQYF
NA	TRBV20-1	TRBJ1-5	few	TGCAGTGCTAGGCAGAGTACTAGCAATCAGCCCCAGCATTTT	CSARQSTSNQPQHF
NA	TRBV7-6	TRBJ2-5	many	TGTGCCAGCAGCCCCGGGCCCCAAGAGACCCAGTACTTC	CASSPGPQETQYF
TRBD2	TRBV7-2	TRBJ2-2	medium-sized	TGTGCCAGCAGTCCTGTAGCGGGTCCCGGGGAGCTGTTTTTT	CASSPVAGPGELFF
NA	TRBV27	TRBJ1-1	many	TGTGCCAGCAGTACACAGGAACGGGGGAGCACTGAAGCTTTCTTT	CASSTQERGSTEAFF
TRBD1	TRBV10-1	TRBJ1-1	many	TGCGCCAGCAGTCCGGGACAGGGGGCAAGTACTGAAGCTTTCTTT	CASSPGQGASTEAFF
NA	TRBV10-3	TRBJ2-7	many	TGTGCCATCCTCGGGACTGAGAAGGGCTACGAGCAGTACTTC	CAILGTEKGYEQYF
TRBD2	TRBV11-2	TRBJ2-3	NA	TGTGCCAGCAGCTATCCGGGACTAGCGGGAGTCCTCTACAATGAGCAGTTCTTT	CASSYPGLAGVLYNEQFF